Each of the 26 T cell receptor beta chains below was sequenced from the same sample in a study of immune heterogeneity within non-small cell lung tumors. Genomic DNA extracted from bulk tumor tissue served as template. A total of roughly 600 ng was used per sample. Several far-apart biopsies were taken per primary tumor during surgery. The study enrolled patients with untreated, newly diagnosed non-small cell lung cancer who underwent curative surgery. Multiplex PCR (32 V and 13 J primers) was used to amplify the TCR beta CDR3. TCRdb ran MiXCR on the multiplex PCR reads and lists one entry per CDR3 protein. The profile shows tens of thousands of distinct CDR3 sequences, around 28% of them singletons. The sample taken for sequencing was lung tumor tissue. Receptors were obtained from a man between 40 and 49 years old with non-small cell lung cancer.

This clonotype was seen a handful of times. The rearrangement uses TRBV20-1 and TRBJ2-1; weak D call: TRBD2 (6 bases). With 6 bases removed from V and 7 bases from J, the gap between germline ends came to 19 bases. Germline values: CDR1 DFQATT, CDR2 SNEGSKA (reference sequence). The length of the CDR3 is 14 residues. DNA of the CDR3: TGCAGTGCCCCGAACGAGGGAGGTCGGAATGAGCAGTTCTTC. Protein: CSAPNEGGRNEQFF.

About this clonotype itself: Compared with germline, one end of the junction differs, possibly owing to a read error. The chain recombines TRBV11-3 with TRBJ2-1; TRBD2 agrees at 10 bases. CDR3 length: 16 residues. Germline CDR1 is SGHNT and CDR2 is YENEEA. CDR3 in amino acids: CASSRRTSGLHNEQSF. The CDR3, as DNA: TGTGCCAGCAGCCGCAGGACTAGCGGACTCCACAATGAGCAGTCCTTC.

This chain joins TRBV2 and TRBJ2-4; 10 bases agree with TRBD2. Per germline, CDR1 SNHLY and CDR2 FYNNEI. After removal of 6 bases from V and 7 bases from J, the junction contained 6 bases not matched to a gene. CDR3 size: 14 residues. CDR3 protein: CASRTLAGYNIQYF. The CDR3 bases are TGTGCCAGCAGAACACTAGCGGGATATAACATTCAGTACTTC.

This clonotype was detected many times. This CDR3 is CASSVRTAGEAFF. In DNA, the CDR3 is TGTGCCAGCAGCGTTAGGACCGCGGGAGAAGCTTTCTTT. This chain uses TRBV7-9 with TRBJ1-1; D ambiguous. Germline CDR1 reads SEHNR; CDR2 reads FQNEAQ (reference sequence). The CDR3 loop spans 13 amino acids. The V end lost 5 bases, the J end lost 8 bases, and 15 bases lay between the germline ends.

This clonotype was observed a handful of times. CDR3 sequence (DNA): TGTGCCAGCAGCTACTGGGGGAGTGGCACCGGGGAGCTGTTTTTT. This translates into CASSYWGSGTGELFF. The chain carries TRBV7-9 and TRBJ2-2; D possibly matches TRBD1 or TRBD2 (5 bases each). Between the trimmed V and J ends, which lost 4 bases and 4 bases, there was a span of 13 bases. The CDR3 is 15 residues long. CDR1 is SEHNR, CDR2 FQNEAQ, per germline (reference sequence). Drawing the rest from reference TRBV7-9 and TRBJ2-2, the complete variable domain is DTGVSQNPRHKITKRGQNVTFRCDPISEHNRLYWYRQTLGQGPEFLTYFQNEAQLEKSRLLSDRFSAERPKGSFSTLEIQRTEQGDSAMYLCASSYWGSGTGELFFGEGSRLTVL.

V and J are TRBV5-6 and TRBJ2-3; no firm D call. Germline CDR1 reads SGHDT; CDR2 reads YYEEEE. The length of the CDR3 is 11 residues. The V gene lost 0 bases and the J gene lost 7 bases, with 3 bases spanning the gap. Here the CDR3 DNA reads TGTGCCAGCAGCTTGGGGTATACGCAGTATTTT. This sequence encodes CASSLGYTQYF.

In regard to this clonotype: This may arise from a read error, as a much more abundant clone is one base away. V usage is TRBV2 and J usage is TRBJ2-5; D may be TRBD2 (5 bases). The germline V gene has CDR1 SNHLY and CDR2 FYNNEI. The CDR3 covers 10 residues. In DNA form, the CDR3 reads TGTACCAGCTCACGGGGATTAGATTACTTC. Its translation is CTSSRGLDYF.

This rearrangement joins TRBV19 to TRBJ2-2; 8 nucleotides match TRBD2. From germline, CDR1 is LNHDA and CDR2 SQIVND (reference sequence). The CDR3 runs 17 residues. V shed 5 bases, J shed 3 bases, and the junction held 11 bases outside the gene matches. CDR3 nucleotide sequence: TGTGCCAGTAGTCAGCGGGAGAATTCCTTGGACACCGGGGAGCTGTTTTTT. It translates to CASSQRENSLDTGELFF.

Comment on this clonotype: This may arise from a read error, as a much more abundant clone is one base away. This chain uses TRBV6-6 with TRBJ1-3, with D tentatively TRBD1 (5 bases). The length of the CDR3 is 16 residues. Germline CDR1 and CDR2: MNHNY and SVGAGI (reference sequence). The CDR3 nucleotides are TGTGCCAGCATTTACTCCCATCGGGGGATACGAAACACCATATATTTT. Translating it yields CASIYSHRGIRNTIYF.

This clonotype appeared many times. CDR3 loop: CSARERAPSEQYF. The CDR3 DNA reads TGCAGTGCTAGAGAAAGGGCACCCTCCGAGCAGTACTTC. The chain couples TRBV20-1 to TRBJ2-7; D is unclear. Looked up from germline, CDR1 is DFQATT and CDR2 is SNEGSKA (reference sequence). The CDR3 extends over 13 amino acids. Trimming pared 0 bases from V and 6 bases from J, leaving 12 bases between.

The CDR3 DNA reads as TGCGCCAGCAACCAACAGGGAGCTAACTATGGCTACACCTTC. It is translated as CASNQQGANYGYTF. The chain combines TRBV5-1 with TRBJ1-2; a possible D gene is TRBD1 (6 bases). Trimming cost V 6 bases and J 0 bases, with 12 bases left between them. The CDR3 is 14 amino acids. The germline gives CDR1 SGHRS, CDR2 YFSETQ.

In this sample, this clonotype turned up once. CDR3 sequence reads: CASSFVAGETQYF. CDR3 nucleotide sequence: TGTGCCAGCAGTTTTGTGGCGGGAGAGACCCAGTACTTC. The chain combines TRBV6-2 or TRBV6-3 with TRBJ2-5, with D tentatively TRBD2 (5 bases). The CDR3 runs 13 residues. Germline V gene lookup returns CDR1 MNHEY and CDR2 SVGEGT. Between the trimmed V and J ends, which lost 4 bases and 4 bases, there was a span of 10 bases.

This clonotype is labeled as medium-sized. The genes are TRBV20-1 and TRBJ2-1, with 7 bases identical to TRBD1. The V and J ends lost 2 bases and 4 bases, in that order; junction bases with no gene match: 8. Germline V CDR1 and CDR2: DFQATT, SNEGSKA (reference sequence). The CDR3 sequence is 15 residues long. The CDR3 DNA follows: TGCAGTGCTAGAACCCCGGCCAGGGGGTACAATGAGCAGTTCTTC. Its protein is CSARTPARGYNEQFF.

The V and J genes are TRBV6-1 and TRBJ1-4; D might be TRBD1 (6 bases). The CDR3 has 14 amino acids. The V end was cut by 5 bases, the J end by 5 bases, with 12 bases between. Germline lookup yields CDR1 MNHNS and CDR2 SASEGT. The CDR3 reads CASSQQGPNEKLFF. CDR3 in DNA: TGTGCCAGCAGTCAACAGGGTCCAAATGAAAAACTGTTTTTT.

The J gene is TRBJ2-2, the V gene TRBV20-1, with TRBD1 matching over 7 bases. J was trimmed by 2 bases and V by 6 bases; bases with no gene match: 9. CDR3 size: 15 residues. The germline CDR1 and CDR2 sequences are DFQATT and SNEGSKA (reference sequence). The CDR3 region is CSAPRNRGNTGELFF. Here the CDR3 DNA reads TGCAGTGCCCCCCGGAACAGGGGAAACACCGGGGAGCTGTTTTTT.

V and J are TRBV11-2 and TRBJ2-7; tentatively, D is TRBD2 (5 bases). Germline CDR1 is SGHAT and CDR2 is FQNNGV. This CDR3 comprises 15 residues. V lost 1 base and J lost 6, with 16 bases in between. The CDR3 loop reads CASSLVKAAGGEQYF. The CDR3 DNA is TGTGCCAGCAGCTTAGTAAAGGCCGCGGGCGGCGAGCAGTACTTC.

The chain joins TRBV20-1 to TRBJ2-1; D call uncertain. Trimming shortened V by 5 bases and J by 7 bases, and 6 bases separated the two germline ends. Germline assignment: CDR1 DFQATT and CDR2 SNEGSKA (reference sequence). The CDR3 runs to 10 residues. The CDR3 DNA sequence: TGCAGTGCTCGTAGGAATGAGCAGTTCTTC. This gives the protein CSARRNEQFF.

This clonotype was seen a few times. V usage is TRBV5-4 and J usage is TRBJ1-2; D is ambiguous. Germline CDR1 SGHNT, CDR2 YYREEE (reference sequence). Trimming removed 5 bases from V and 8 bases from J, with 13 bases in between. This CDR3 comprises 12 residues. CDR3 sequence: CASSPDERGYTF. CDR3 bases: TGTGCCAGCAGTCCGGACGAACGAGGCTACACCTTC.

Points on this clonotype: It may be a read error: a sequence one base away is much more abundant. The J gene is TRBJ2-2, the V gene TRBV6-1, with 9 bases that match TRBD1. CDR1 and CDR2 from the germline V gene are MNHNS and SASEGT. The CDR3 runs 16 residues. The CDR3 DNA reads TGTGCCAGCAGGCAGTACAGGGGGCAGGACACCGGGGAGCTGCTTTTT. Translation gives CASRQYRGQDTGELLF.

In this sample, this clonotype turned up a few times. The DNA of the CDR3 is TGTGCCAGCAGATGGGGCGGGGGTGCGAATGAGCAGTTCTTC. Protein sequence: CASRWGGGANEQFF. The rearrangement uses TRBV12-3 or TRBV12-4 and TRBJ2-1; TRBD2 aligns across 7 bases. V shed 6 bases and J 7 bases; nucleotides not matched to a gene: 9. The CDR3 spans 14 residues.

This clonotype was detected a few times. J is TRBJ1-2 and V is TRBV5-6; 7 bases line up with TRBD1. Per the germline V gene, CDR1 is SGHDT and CDR2 is YYEEEE. The CDR3 runs to 13 residues. V lost 4 bases, J lost 8 bases, and 8 bases stayed unmatched. The CDR3 sequence: CASSGRIGGGYTF. CDR3 DNA sequence: TGTGCCAGCAGCGGAAGAATAGGGGGCGGCTACACCTTC.

This chain connects TRBV2 to TRBJ2-2; D call uncertain. Trimming removed 8 bases at V and 0 bases at J, with 10 bases between. The CDR3 loop spans 14 amino acids. Germline lookup yields CDR1 SNHLY and CDR2 FYNNEI. The CDR3 here is CASQADSNTGELFF. The CDR3 nucleotides are TGTGCCAGCCAGGCGGATTCGAACACCGGGGAGCTGTTTTTT.

This clonotype was picked up one time. A read error may explain this, as a much larger clone is one base away. The V call is TRBV4-2, the J call TRBJ2-7; D is perhaps TRBD2 (6 bases). The CDR3 length is 14 residues. Germline CDR1 is LGHNA and CDR2 is YNFKEQ. CDR3 nucleotides: TGTGCCAGCAGCACCGCCCGGGGGTCCTACGAGCATTACTTC. The encoded protein is CASSTARGSYEHYF.

Worth noting for this clonotype: With a much larger clone just one base away, this may be a read error. The chain has TRBV2 and TRBJ1-1; D gene ambiguous. Germline assignment: CDR1 SNHLY and CDR2 FYNNEI. The CDR3 runs to 15 residues. Trimming pared 7 bases from V and 6 bases from J, leaving 21 bases between. The CDR3 reads CASNPEVGLNSEAFF. The CDR3, as DNA: TGTGCCAGCAATCCGGAGGTAGGTTTAAACTCTGAAGCTTTCTTT.

With respect to this clonotype: This sequence may be a read error, since a much larger clone differs from it by one base. The chain employs TRBV30 and TRBJ1-2; 7 positions agree with TRBD1. Looked up from germline, CDR1 is GTSNPN and CDR2 is SVGIG (reference sequence). The CDR3 loop spans 14 amino acids. CDR3 region: CTWSPPGGRGGYTF. The CDR3 DNA is TGTACCTGGAGCCCCCCAGGGGGAAGGGGTGGCTACACCTTC.

This clonotype was picked up a small number of times. The gene calls are TRBV30 and TRBJ2-5, with D possibly being TRBD1 or TRBD2 (9 bases each). V dropped 1 base and J dropped 4 bases, with 22 bases sitting between them. The CDR3 is made up of 17 amino acids. The V gene's germline CDR1 is GTSNPN and CDR2 SVGIG (reference sequence). Written as DNA, the CDR3 is TGTGCCTGGAGTGGGGGACAGGGTACTAGCGGGCGAGAGACCCAGTACTTC. Amino acid sequence: CAWSGGQGTSGRETQYF.